This T cell receptor (beta chain) is drawn from a study of neurological immune-mediated disorders. This clonotype was counted at least ten times. The cDNA was generated through 5'RACE incorporating 10-nucleotide random UMIs. TCRdb reprocessed the 5' RACE reads with MiXCR, giving one entry per CDR3 protein. There are tens of thousands of distinct CDR3 sequences in the sample; about 7% occur only once, and around 5.7% lies in the top ten. The CDR3 is made up of 14 amino acids. CDR1 and CDR2 (germline): DFQATT, SNEGSKA (reference sequence). Trimming pared 2 bases from V and 3 bases from J, leaving 14 bases between.

Sequenced input: CD4+ T cells from blood. The receptor comes from a man between 50 and 59 years old in good health. This chain uses TRBV20-1 with TRBJ2-7; D is unresolved. CDR3: CSARFPGGSYEQYF. The CDR3 DNA reads TGCAGTGCTAGATTCCCCGGCGGAAGCTACGAGCAGTACTTC.